The next 3 T cell receptor beta chains were all read from a single sample in a study of regulatory T cells in long-lasting Graves disease. Sample time point: persistent/refractory GD, antithyroid drugs over 5 years with positive TRAb. Making the TCR library involved RNA that had been extracted from PBMCs. The TCR beta library used iRepertoire HTBI primers with Arm-PCR amplification of CDR3. Using its own MiXCR run on the multiplex PCR reads, TCRdb lists one record per CDR3 protein. The profile shows about 660,000 distinct CDR3 sequences, about 32% of them singletons. The sequencing here drew on peripheral blood mononuclear cells (PBMCs), taken when the disease was refractory, from a patient treated with antithyroid drugs. These receptors came from a female donor with Graves disease.

CDR3 nucleotide sequence: TGTGCCAGCAGCGACAGGTACAACGAGCAGTACTTC. Encoded protein: CASSDRYNEQYF. The chain uses TRBV7-9 and TRBJ2-7, with D possibly TRBD1 on 6 matching bases. Germline V gene data show CDR1 as SEHNR and CDR2 as FQNEAQ (reference sequence). Trimming left V 5 bases short and J 5 bases short, with 10 bases between. The CDR3 runs 12 residues. Using reference TRBV7-9 and TRBJ2-7 for the parts outside the CDR3, the full variable domain is DTGVSQNPRHKITKRGQNVTFRCDPISEHNRLYWYRQTLGQGPEFLTYFQNEAQLEKSRLLSDRFSAERPKGSFSTLEIQRTEQGDSAMYLCASSDRYNEQYFGPGTRLTVT.

This clonotype has more than one count but fewer than ten. The chain links TRBV13 to TRBJ2-2; no clear D gene. Germline V gives CDR1 PRHDT, CDR2 FYEKMQ (reference sequence). The V end was cut by 4 bases, the J end by 5 bases, with 8 bases between. The length of the CDR3 is 13 residues. The CDR3 here is CASSSDPTGELFF. As DNA, the CDR3 is TGTGCCAGCAGCTCCGATCCAACCGGGGAGCTGTTTTTT. Full variable domain (missing parts from reference TRBV13 and TRBJ2-2): AAGVIQSPRHLIKEKRETATLKCYPIPRHDTVYWYQQGPGQDPQFLISFYEKMQSDKGSIPDRFSAQQFSDYHSELNMSSLELGDSALYFCASSSDPTGELFFGEGSRLTVL.

The chain couples TRBV20-1 to TRBJ1-5; unclear D gene. CDR1 DFQATT and CDR2 SNEGSKA come from the germline V gene (reference sequence). There are 14 residues in the CDR3. V shed 5 bases and J shed 0 bases, with 11 bases lying between them. The chain's CDR3 is CSARREFSNQPQHF. Written as DNA, the CDR3 is TGCAGTGCTCGCCGGGAGTTTAGCAATCAGCCCCAGCATTTT.